One and the same sample provided the 18 T cell receptor beta chains below, sequenced in a study of T cell changes during pregnancy in multiple sclerosis. Sequencing was performed with immunoSEQ multiplex PCR; in TCRdb, only in-frame clones are kept and a portion is missing. The repertoire has more than 60,000 clones, 91% of them found once; the top ten carry around 0.27%. This material consisted of CD4+ T cells from peripheral blood mononuclear cells, taken in the third trimester of pregnancy. The source is a female donor in good health, enrolled as a control in a pregnancy study.

This sequence joins TRBV4-2 and TRBJ2-3, with D maybe TRBD1 (5 bases). Deletions cut 0 bases from V and 0 bases from J, with 13 bases between. This CDR3 region has 17 residues. The germline gives CDR1 LGHNA, CDR2 YNFKEQ. CDR3 sequence: CASSQELRQPSTDTQYF. The CDR3, as DNA: TGTGCCAGCAGCCAAGAGTTGAGACAGCCTAGCACAGATACGCAGTATTTT.

This clone was seen a single time. This chain links TRBV5-1 with TRBJ2-5; TRBD1 matches 7 bases. Unmatched junction bases numbered 7, after V lost 2 bases and J lost 3 bases. The CDR3 consists of 15 residues. Germline values: CDR1 SGHRS, CDR2 YFSETQ. CDR3 sequence reads: CASSFSPGGEETQYF. CDR3 in DNA: TGCGCCAGCAGCTTTAGCCCAGGGGGTGAAGAGACCCAGTACTTC.

The V and J genes are TRBV7-8 and TRBJ1-2; no definite D call. Germline loops: CDR1 SGHVS, CDR2 FQNEAQ. This CDR3 region has 16 residues. Trimming pared 4 bases from V and 0 bases from J, leaving 15 bases between. The CDR3, as DNA: TGTGCCAGCAGCTCCCTGTTTTGGGGAGCTAACTATGGCTACACCTTC. This translates into CASSSLFWGANYGYTF.

For this clone: Other DNA sequences in the same sample also yield this CDR3. The chain uses TRBV9 and TRBJ1-1; 8 bases align to TRBD1. Germline CDR1 and CDR2: SGDLS and YYNGEE. This CDR3 is built from 15 residues. J was trimmed by 4 bases and V by 4 bases; bases with no gene match: 9. As DNA, the CDR3 is TGTGCCAGCAGCTCATCAGGGGGCTGGGGCACTGAAGCTTTCTTT. Translation gives CASSSSGGWGTEAFF.

The chain uses TRBV9 and TRBJ1-2, with TRBD1 matching 7 bases. The V segment lost 6 bases and the J segment 3 bases; nucleotides outside the gene matches: 11. The germline V gene encodes CDR1 SGDLS and CDR2 YYNGEE. The CDR3 totals 15 residues. CDR3 in amino acids: CASNPGAGTDYGYTF. The CDR3, as DNA: TGTGCCAGCAACCCAGGGGCAGGGACAGACTATGGCTACACCTTC. The full variable domain, its missing parts supplied by reference TRBV9 and TRBJ1-2, is DSGVTQTPKHLITATGQRVTLRCSPRSGDLSVYWYQQSLDQGLQFLIQYYNGEERAKGNILERFSAQQFPDLHSELNLSSLELGDSALYFCASNPGAGTDYGYTFGSGTRLTVV.

The V call is TRBV9, the J call TRBJ2-5; tentative D call: TRBD2 (5 bases). The CDR3 sequence is 15 residues long. Germline-derived CDR1 and CDR2 are SGDLS and YYNGEE. V lost 1 base and J lost 7, with 17 bases in between. CDR3 protein: CASSVSGRDLRTQYF. The CDR3 DNA reads as TGTGCCAGCAGCGTATCGGGTCGGGATTTGAGGACCCAGTACTTC.

The chain uses TRBV7-9 and TRBJ1-2; D perhaps matches TRBD1 (5 bases). Trimming removed 2 bases at V and 2 bases at J, with 15 bases between. Germline CDR1 and CDR2: SEHNR and FQNEAQ (reference sequence). This CDR3 has 16 residues. The CDR3 DNA sequence: TGTGCCAGCAGCTTATGGCCTGGGCAGGGCAACTATGGCTACACCTTC. Protein: CASSLWPGQGNYGYTF.

The chain links TRBV2 to TRBJ1-5, with TRBD1 as a possible D gene (6 bases). Germline V gene data show CDR1 as SNHLY and CDR2 as FYNNEI. V was cut by 8 bases and J by 5 bases, with 16 bases left in between. This CDR3 is 14 amino acids long. CDR3 nucleotides: TGTGCCAGCCGACAGACAGGCGCTTATCAGCCCCAGCATTTT. Protein: CASRQTGAYQPQHF.

The rearrangement links TRBV4-1 to TRBJ1-5; TRBD1 agrees at 7 bases. The J segment lost 0 bases and the V segment lost 2 bases, leaving 1 base of the junction unmatched. Germline V gene data show CDR1 as MGHRA and CDR2 as YSYEKL. The CDR3 is 15 amino acids. The CDR3 bases are TGCGCCAGCAGCCAAAGGGGGCATAGCAATCAGCCCCAGCATTTT. Its translation: CASSQRGHSNQPQHF.

This clone was observed once. The rearrangement uses TRBV2 and TRBJ1-2; D uncertain. Trimming shortened V by 5 bases and J by 6 bases, and 19 bases separated the two germline ends. This CDR3 is 15 amino acids long. Germline CDR1 is SNHLY and CDR2 is FYNNEI. The CDR3 sequence: CASSYEGTSRNGYTF. Written as DNA, the CDR3 is TGTGCCAGCAGTTACGAGGGAACTTCGCGGAATGGCTACACCTTC.

This sequence joins TRBV6-5 and TRBJ1-4; 9 bases are shared with TRBD1. In germline, CDR1 is MNHEY, CDR2 SVGAGI. With V trimmed by 4 bases and J by 5 bases, 5 bases remained unmatched. The CDR3 runs to 15 residues. CDR3 bases: TGTGCCAGCAGTTCACGACAGGGGGAAAATGAAAAACTGTTTTTT. It codes for CASSSRQGENEKLFF.

This clone was detected once. V is TRBV6-5 and J is TRBJ1-2, with D possibly TRBD1 on 5 matching bases. Germline CDR1 reads MNHEY; CDR2 reads SVGAGI. V shed 2 bases and J shed 6 bases, with 16 bases lying between them. The CDR3 is 15 amino acids. This CDR3 is CASSYLYGTSDGYTF. CDR3 bases: TGTGCCAGCAGTTACCTTTACGGGACTAGTGATGGCTACACCTTC.

The chain uses TRBV9 and TRBJ2-2; 9 bases line up with TRBD1. With V trimmed by 0 bases and J by 5 bases, 5 bases remained unmatched. The germline V gene has CDR1 SGDLS and CDR2 YYNGEE. The CDR3 extends over 16 amino acids. The CDR3 here is CASSVGGTGRTGELFF. The CDR3 DNA reads TGTGCCAGCAGCGTAGGGGGGACAGGGCGGACCGGGGAGCTGTTTTTT.

V and J are TRBV5-1 and TRBJ1-5; D is unclear. The V gene's germline CDR1 is SGHRS and CDR2 YFSETQ. The CDR3 contains 14 residues. Trimming cost V 0 bases and J 3 bases, with 7 bases left between them. The CDR3: CASSLDGPNQPQHF. Here the CDR3 DNA reads TGCGCCAGCAGCTTGGATGGCCCCAATCAGCCCCAGCATTTT.

The chain uses TRBV4-3 and TRBJ2-2; 9 bases match TRBD1. The CDR3 is 16 residues long. Germline lookup yields CDR1 LGHNA and CDR2 YSLEER. J lost 5 bases, V lost 4 bases, and 8 bases had no gene match. DNA for the CDR3: TGCGCCAGCAGCCGAGTACCACAGGGGGCAACCGGGGAGCTGTTTTTT. Its translation is CASSRVPQGATGELFF.

The chain uses TRBV4-3 and TRBJ2-1; no definite D call. Germline V gives CDR1 LGHNA, CDR2 YSLEER. The CDR3 length is 13 residues. Trimming took 4 bases from V and 2 from J, leaving 6 bases between them. Written as DNA, the CDR3 is TGCGCCAGCAGCCCACAGACCTACAATGAGCAGTTCTTC. Amino acids: CASSPQTYNEQFF.

The CDR3 protein is CASSQEQGVTEAFF. As DNA, the CDR3 is TGCGCCAGCAGCCAAGAACAGGGGGTCACTGAAGCTTTCTTT. The rearrangement joins TRBV4-3 to TRBJ1-1, with TRBD1 identical over 8 bases. This CDR3 comprises 14 residues. The V segment lost 0 bases and the J segment 4 bases; nucleotides outside the gene matches: 1. The V gene's germline CDR1 is LGHNA and CDR2 YSLEER.

In this sample, this clone turned up once. The chain joins TRBV7-2 to TRBJ2-7; 9 bases agree with TRBD1. From germline, CDR1 is SGHTA and CDR2 FQGNSA. V dropped 5 bases and J dropped 1; count of bases not matched to a gene: 6. The CDR3 consists of 15 residues. As DNA, the CDR3 is TGTGCCAGCAGCCCGAGGACAGGGGCATCCTACGAGCAGTACTTC. Its protein is CASSPRTGASYEQYF.